These T cell receptor beta chains were read from a single sample in a study of vaccination effects on CD4 cells after COVID-19. No cognate antigen is known for these TCRs. Sequencing was performed with immunoSEQ multiplex PCR; in TCRdb, only in-frame clones are kept and a portion is missing. The table lists 50,000 to 75,000 clones, approximately 72% of them singletons. The starting material was CD4+ T cells from PBMCs cultured without peptide, obtained before COVID-19 vaccination. Receptors were obtained from a human donor who had a prior SARS-CoV-2 infection. Each CDR3 is given with its conserved first and last residue. D genes are given only for firm matches. Expanded clones are given a class, and other clones once, few, many or no size at all.

D	size	J	V	DNA	CDR3
TRBD2	-	TRBJ2-7	TRBV12-3/TRBV12-4	TGTGCCAGCAGTCCCGGGGGGAGGTACGAGCAGTACTTC	CASSPGGRYEQYF
-	few	TRBJ1-5	TRBV7-2	TGTGCCAGCAGCCGGCAGGAGGTAGGCAATCAGCCCCAGCATTTT	CASSRQEVGNQPQHF
TRBD2	-	TRBJ2-2	TRBV19	TGTGCCAGTCAAAAGGAGCGGGAGACCGGGGAGCTGTTTTTT	CASQKERETGELFF
-	-	TRBJ1-2	TRBV9	TGTGCCAGCAGCCAGTTCGGGCGCGGCTACACCTTC	CASSQFGRGYTF
TRBD1	-	TRBJ2-7	TRBV7-3	TGTGCCAGCAGCCCAGGGACAGGGAGGGCCTACGAGCAGTACTTC	CASSPGTGRAYEQYF
TRBD1	few	TRBJ1-6	TRBV3-1/TRBV3-2	TGTGCCAGCAGCCCGGGACAGTTGAGTTCACCCCTCCACTTT	CASSPGQLSSPLHF
TRBD1	few	TRBJ1-4	TRBV19	TGTGCCAGTAGTATAGGCACAGGGGGCAGTGAAAAACTGTTTTTT	CASSIGTGGSEKLFF
-	-	TRBJ1-1	TRBV6-1	TGTGCCAGCAGTGAAGCGGGGACATTGAACACTGAAGCTTTCTTT	CASSEAGTLNTEAFF
TRBD1	-	TRBJ1-1	TRBV5-1	TGCGCCAGCAGCTTCGGGACAGGAGGGAAAGCTTTCTTT	CASSFGTGGKAFF
-	-	TRBJ1-1	TRBV3-1/TRBV3-2	TGTGCCAGCAGCCAAGATCTCCCTCTCGGTCGAGGGTGGTGCACTGAAGCTTTCTTT	CASSQDLPLGRGWCTEAFF
TRBD2	-	TRBJ2-7	TRBV24-1	TGTGCCACCAGTGATTTGCAGATTGAGCGGGAGGTTCGCTACGAGCAGTACTTC	CATSDLQIEREVRYEQYF
-	-	TRBJ1-6	TRBV3-1/TRBV3-2	TGTGCCAGCAGCCGGAATAGGGGTTCACCCCTCCACTTT	CASSRNRGSPLHF
-	-	TRBJ2-3	TRBV30	TGTGCCTGGAGTGGATACGACACGCAGTATTTT	CAWSGYDTQYF
TRBD1	-	TRBJ2-7	TRBV28	TGTGCCAGCAGTTTAAGTAGGGACAGGGGGCTCTACGAGCAGTACTTC	CASSLSRDRGLYEQYF
TRBD2	-	TRBJ2-1	TRBV7-9	TGTGCCACCATAAATAGCGGGAGGGCCAACAATGAGCAGTTCTTC	CATINSGRANNEQFF
-	few	TRBJ2-3	TRBV27	TGTGCCAGCCGTGGGTCGCCCCGACACGAAACGCAGTATTTT	CASRGSPRHETQYF
TRBD1	-	TRBJ1-1	TRBV5-1	TGCGCCAGCAGCCCGGGGGCGGCGGGGACAGGGGTTGACACTGAAGCTTTCTTT	CASSPGAAGTGVDTEAFF
-	-	TRBJ2-5	TRBV2	TGTGCCAGCAGTGCCCGTCAAGGGGGAGAGACCCAGTACTTC	CASSARQGGETQYF
-	-	TRBJ1-1	TRBV30	TGTGCCTGGAGTGTAGGAGGGAGGTTGGTGGCTTTCTTT	CAWSVGGRLVAFF
-	-	TRBJ2-7	TRBV18	TGTGCCAGCTCACCATGGCCAGATGGAGAGCAGTACTTC	CASSPWPDGEQYF
TRBD1	few	TRBJ1-4	TRBV9	TGTGCCAGCAGCGTCGGACAGGGGACTAATGAAAAACTGTTTTTT	CASSVGQGTNEKLFF
TRBD2	few	TRBJ2-2	TRBV2	TGTGCCAGCAGTGAAGGGGTGTTAGCGGGGGAGAACACCGGGGAGCTGTTTTTT	CASSEGVLAGENTGELFF
TRBD2	few	TRBJ2-1	TRBV18	TGTGCCAGCTCACGCGGACTAGCGGGAAAGGTTGAGCAGTTCTTC	CASSRGLAGKVEQFF
TRBD1	few	TRBJ2-7	TRBV11-3	TGTGCCAGCAGCTCCGGGACAGGGAGATCTTCTCCGGACTACGAGCAGTACTTC	CASSSGTGRSSPDYEQYF
TRBD2	once	TRBJ2-1	TRBV5-4	TGTGCCAGCAGCTTGGGCCTAGCGGGAGGGCCGTCTGAGCAGTTCTTC	CASSLGLAGGPSEQFF
-	medium-sized	TRBJ2-3	TRBV6-5	TGTGCCAGCAGTTCTAGCACAGATACGCAGTATTTT	CASSSSTDTQYF
TRBD1	-	TRBJ1-1	TRBV19	TGTGCCAACATAACGGGACAGGGTTTCGAGGGGGACACTGAAGCTTTCTTT	CANITGQGFEGDTEAFF
-	-	TRBJ1-2	TRBV10-3	TGTGCCATCAAGGGGCCTCCTGGGGCCCATGGCTACACCTTC	CAIKGPPGAHGYTF
-	-	TRBJ2-1	TRBV2	TGTGCCAGCAAGGGGACCCGGGACTACAATGAGCAGTTCTTC	CASKGTRDYNEQFF
-	once	TRBJ1-3	TRBV4-1	TGCGCCAGCAGCCAACCTTCTTACAGGGTAGGAGGGCCGAACTCTGGAAACACCATATATTTT	CASSQPSYRVGGPNSGNTIYF
-	-	TRBJ2-3	TRBV9	TGTGCCAGCAGCGCCGGACTACACACAGATACGCAGTATTTT	CASSAGLHTDTQYF
-	once	TRBJ1-1	TRBV7-8	TGTGCCAGCAGCCCACGGACAGCTCAGAACACTGAAGCTTTCTTT	CASSPRTAQNTEAFF
TRBD1	-	TRBJ1-2	TRBV19	TGTGCCAGTAGCTATAGGGGACAGGGTTATGGCTACACCTTC	CASSYRGQGYGYTF
-	few	TRBJ1-2	TRBV7-9	TGTGCCAGCAGCGATAGGACTAACTATGGCTACACCTTC	CASSDRTNYGYTF
-	-	TRBJ2-3	TRBV9	TGTGCCAGCAGCGTAATAGCTAGCGTCGATACGCAGTATTTT	CASSVIASVDTQYF
TRBD1	once	TRBJ1-2	TRBV5-8	TGTGCCAGCAGCTTGCAACAGGGGGTCGATGGCTACACCTTC	CASSLQQGVDGYTF
-	-	TRBJ2-7	TRBV3-1/TRBV3-2	TGTGCCAGCAGCCAAGTAGTACAGGGAGGCGAGCAGTACTTC	CASSQVVQGGEQYF
TRBD2	-	TRBJ2-1	TRBV11-1	TGTGCCAGCAGCGCAGACCCGACTAGCGATCCGTTCTTC	CASSADPTSDPFF
-	-	TRBJ2-7	TRBV5-8	TGTGCCAGCAGCTTGTATAGCTCCTACGAGCAGTACTTC	CASSLYSSYEQYF
-	-	TRBJ1-3	TRBV6-5	TGTGCCAGCAGTCCCCAGGGACACTCTGGAAACACCATATATTTT	CASSPQGHSGNTIYF
TRBD1	-	TRBJ1-1	TRBV7-2	TGTGCCAGCAGCTTTCAGGGGGGTGACACTGAAGCTTTCTTT	CASSFQGGDTEAFF
-	-	TRBJ2-1	TRBV5-3	TGTGCCAGAAGCCAACCCAGGACGAACAATGAGCAGTTCTTC	CARSQPRTNNEQFF
-	-	TRBJ2-7	TRBV14	TGTGCCAGCAGCCAATTCTATAACAGGGTATACGAGCAGTACTTC	CASSQFYNRVYEQYF
TRBD1	-	TRBJ2-3	TRBV25-1	TGTGCCAGCAGTGTCCCATTACCCGGGACAGGGAGGGCAGATACGCAGTATTTT	CASSVPLPGTGRADTQYF
TRBD2	-	TRBJ2-5	TRBV7-9	TGTGCCAGCAGCCTATACCCCGGGACTAGGGTGAAAGAGACCCAGTACTTC	CASSLYPGTRVKETQYF
-	once	TRBJ1-1	TRBV19	TGTGCCAGTAGTACCAGGGTGACTGAAGCTTTCTTT	CASSTRVTEAFF
TRBD2	-	TRBJ2-5	TRBV12-5	TGTGCTAGTGCCCCGGGAGGGCAAGAGACCCAGTACTTC	CASAPGGQETQYF
-	few	TRBJ2-1	TRBV7-3	TGTGCCAGCAGCTTAATAGTTAACGATGAGCAGTTCTTC	CASSLIVNDEQFF
-	few	TRBJ2-7	TRBV19	TGTGCCAGTAGTATCGAGGGTGGATACGAGCAGTACTTC	CASSIEGGYEQYF
-	-	TRBJ2-5	TRBV5-1	TGCGCCAGCAGCCGGAATTATCAAGAGACCCAGTACTTC	CASSRNYQETQYF
TRBD2	-	TRBJ2-3	TRBV10-3	TGTGCCATCAGTGAGTCGGGAGGGAGACAGGATACGCAGTATTTT	CAISESGGRQDTQYF
-	-	TRBJ2-3	TRBV4-1	TGCGCCAGCAGACGACAGCAGCCCGCCAGCACAGATACGCAGTATTTT	CASRRQQPASTDTQYF
TRBD2	-	TRBJ2-1	TRBV10-3	TGTGCCATCAGTGGAGCCGGGACTAGCGGGCTCCACAATGAGCAGTTCTTC	CAISGAGTSGLHNEQFF